These T cell receptor beta chains were read from a single sample in a study of molecular identifiers for immune sequencing clone quantification. MiXCR was run by TCRdb on the PCR reads, yielding one entry per CDR3 protein. The repertoire holds about 640,000 distinct CDR3 sequences, with approximately 20% as singletons. The sequenced sample was naive CD8+ T cells from blood, with Jurkat cell RNA spiked in. The receptors stem from a human donor in good health. Some libraries in this study had Jurkat cell RNA spiked in. Both conserved end residues are part of each CDR3. D genes are given only for firm matches. Clone size is shown for a subset of rows, as once, few, many or a class of expanded clone.

TRBV9	TRBJ1-4	.	.	TGTGCCAGCAGCTCCGGCTGGGTTTCGGGGAAAGGACTGTTTTTT	CASSSGWVSGKGLFF
TRBV5-6	TRBJ2-3	many	.	TGTGCCAGCAGCGAACAAGGACAGCAGTTTGACACAGATACGCAGTATTTT	CASSEQGQQFDTDTQYF
TRBV2	TRBJ2-6	many	.	TGTGCCAGCAGTGAAAGGCCAGGGGCCAACGTCCTGACTTTC	CASSERPGANVLTF
TRBV30	TRBJ2-3	many	.	TGTGCCTGGAGTGTACTGGGAGATACGCAGTATTTT	CAWSVLGDTQYF
TRBV27	TRBJ2-3	.	.	TGTGCCAGCAGGGATACAGGTACGCAGTATTTT	CASRDTGTQYF
TRBV7-9	TRBJ2-7	.	.	TGTGCCAGCAGCTTAGTTGGTTTCCCCCACGAGCAGTACTTC	CASSLVGFPHEQYF
TRBV7-9	TRBJ2-5	many	TRBD2	TGTGCCAGCAGCTTAAGCCTAGCGGGAGAACAAGAGACCCAGTACTTC	CASSLSLAGEQETQYF
TRBV19	TRBJ1-6	.	.	TGTGCCAGTAGTGGTAGAAATAATTCACCCCTCCACTTT	CASSGRNNSPLHF
TRBV29-1	TRBJ1-5	many	.	TGCAGCGTACCGACAGTAAGGATGAGCAATCAGCCCCAGCATTTT	CSVPTVRMSNQPQHF
TRBV4-3	TRBJ1-1	many	TRBD1	TGCGCCAGCAGCCAAGATAGGCAGGGGGACACTGAAGCTTTCTTT	CASSQDRQGDTEAFF
TRBV7-9	TRBJ1-1	many	TRBD1	TGTGCCAGCAGTACCCCAGGGGGTACGGACACTGAAGCTTTCTTT	CASSTPGGTDTEAFF
TRBV5-6	TRBJ1-2	few	.	TGTGCCAGCAGCTTGAGGGTCTATGGCTACACCTTC	CASSLRVYGYTF
TRBV6-2/TRBV6-3	TRBJ2-3	.	TRBD2	TGTGCCAGCAGTCCGGGACTAGCGCACACAGATACGCAGTATTTT	CASSPGLAHTDTQYF
TRBV5-5	TRBJ2-7	many	.	TGTGCCAGCAGCCGGTCCGTAGGAAGTATATACGAGCAGTACTTC	CASSRSVGSIYEQYF
TRBV29-1	TRBJ2-3	many	.	TGCAGCGTTGAAAGGGGGTCTAGGAGGACAGATACGCAGTATTTT	CSVERGSRRTDTQYF
TRBV5-6	TRBJ1-5	many	.	TGTGCCAGCAGCTTGTGGGGGGGCCGTCAGCCCCAGCATTTT	CASSLWGGRQPQHF
TRBV6-9	TRBJ2-3	many	.	TGTGCCAGCAGTTATTCGGGTTTGGCAGGGATCACAGATACGCAGTATTTT	CASSYSGLAGITDTQYF
TRBV4-2	TRBJ1-5	many	TRBD1	TGTGCCAGCAGCCAAGAGAACAGGGGCTATCAGCCCCAGCATTTT	CASSQENRGYQPQHF
TRBV20-1	TRBJ1-4	few	TRBD1	TGCAGTGCTAGGGATCGGGACAGTGCGGAAAAACTGTTTTTT	CSARDRDSAEKLFF
TRBV2	TRBJ1-5	many	TRBD1	TGTGCCAGCTGGGGGGGACAGCCAGATCAGCCCCAGCATTTT	CASWGGQPDQPQHF
TRBV4-1	TRBJ2-1	many	.	TGCGCCAGCAGCCCCCAAAGCGTACAGGGAGCCTTCAATGAGCAGTTCTTC	CASSPQSVQGAFNEQFF
TRBV19	TRBJ2-7	many	.	TGTGCCAGTAGTGTCGGACAGCCTGGGGAGCAGTACTTC	CASSVGQPGEQYF
TRBV5-3	TRBJ1-1	.	.	TGTGCCAGCAGTGTGAGGGGGAACACTGAAGCTTTCTTT	CASSVRGNTEAFF
TRBV4-1	TRBJ1-5	.	.	TGCGCCTGCAGCCAGGTACAGGGTAGCAATCAGCCCCAGCATTTT	CACSQVQGSNQPQHF
TRBV19	TRBJ1-1	few	.	TGTGCCAGTAGTCCCGACTTGGGCCTAAACACTGAAGCTTTCTTT	CASSPDLGLNTEAFF
TRBV14	TRBJ1-2	.	.	TGTGCCAGCAGCCCATACAGCTTAGATGGCTACACCTTC	CASSPYSLDGYTF
TRBV9	TRBJ2-2	many	.	TGTGCCAGCAGCGTAGGCTGGAACACCGGGGAGCTGTTTTTT	CASSVGWNTGELFF
TRBV4-1	TRBJ1-1	.	TRBD1	TGCGTCAGTAGCCAAGTCCGGACAGGGGAGGATGCTGAAGCTTTCTTT	CVSSQVRTGEDAEAFF
TRBV13	TRBJ2-7	.	TRBD1	TGTGCCAGCGGCTCCGCGGGACAGGGATTTTACGAGCAGTACTTC	CASGSAGQGFYEQYF
TRBV30	TRBJ2-5	many	.	TGTGCCTGGAGTGTAGGGGCGGGGACCCAGTACTTC	CAWSVGAGTQYF
TRBV12-3/TRBV12-4	TRBJ1-2	.	.	TGTGCCAGCAGTTTAGTAGGCGGGACCCAAAAAAAATTC	CASSLVGGTQKKF
TRBV12-3/TRBV12-4	TRBJ2-3	.	.	TGTGCCAGCAGTAGAACGGGACTCACAACAGATACGCAGTATTTT	CASSRTGLTTDTQYF
TRBV15	TRBJ1-6	.	.	TGTGCCACCAGCAGAGATCGGGGCTTTGGTTCACCCCTCCACTTT	CATSRDRGFGSPLHF
TRBV11-2	TRBJ1-1	many	.	TGTGCCAGCAGCTTAGGTCGAGGCAGGATAAACACTGAAGCTTTCTTT	CASSLGRGRINTEAFF
TRBV13	TRBJ2-1	few	.	TGTGCCAGCAGCTTATTTGGTTACAATGAGCAGTTCTTC	CASSLFGYNEQFF
TRBV6-5	TRBJ2-7	many	.	TGTGCCAGCAGACCACCATGGGGGTCACGCCACGAGCAGTACTTC	CASRPPWGSRHEQYF
TRBV7-2	TRBJ1-4	many	.	TGTGCCAGCAGCTTCGGCCCGACAGCAACTAATGAAAAACTGTTTTTT	CASSFGPTATNEKLFF
TRBV20-1	TRBJ1-1	.	.	TGCAGTGCTAGAGATCGGTCAACAGGGTGGACGAACACTGAAGCTTTCTTT	CSARDRSTGWTNTEAFF
TRBV7-2	TRBJ2-3	many	.	TGTGCCAGCAGCTTAGGAAGGGGCCCCACAGATACGCAGTATTTT	CASSLGRGPTDTQYF
TRBV2	TRBJ1-5	many	.	TGTGCCAGCAGTCTCGGGATCTACAATCAGCCCCAGCATTTT	CASSLGIYNQPQHF
TRBV7-9	TRBJ2-1	few	.	TGTGCCAGCAGCTTAGCCCCCCGACAGGAACTAAGCTCCTACAATGAGCAGTTCTTC	CASSLAPRQELSSYNEQFF
TRBV28	TRBJ2-3	many	TRBD1	TGTGCCAGCAGTTGGACAGGGTATACGCAGTATTTT	CASSWTGYTQYF
TRBV30	TRBJ2-1	many	TRBD2	TGTGCCTGGACTTCTGGGGCGGGAGTCTACGATGAGCAGTTCTTC	CAWTSGAGVYDEQFF
TRBV3-1	TRBJ2-6	many	.	TGTGCCAGCAGCCATTACGAGGGGGCTGGGGCCAACGTCCTGACTTTC	CASSHYEGAGANVLTF